In its sample, the clone carrying this TCR beta chain ranks as medium-sized. Its matching antigen is unknown. TCRdb ran MiXCR on the reads and lists one entry per CDR3 protein. Here the sample spans roughly 9,000 distinct CDR3 sequences, about a sixth being singletons. This CDR3 comprises 14 residues. Trimming removed 10 bases from V and 3 bases from J, with 18 bases in between. The germline V gene has CDR1 SGHTA and CDR2 FQGNSA. This entry is derived from a study of liver allograft versus peripheral blood T cells. Overall study context: Transplanted livers held T cell receptor repertoires, and these were compared with repertoires in recipients' peripheral blood.

Points from the study as a whole: Reportedly, liver allograft T cell receptor repertoires differed from peripheral blood ones.

This rearrangement joins TRBV7-2 to TRBJ1-1, with a weak D call TRBD1 (6 bases). This sequence originates from a human patient who had a liver transplant. Some of the T cells may derive from the graft donor. This chain's CDR3 is CATKSQGHDTEAFF. The CDR3 nucleotides read TGTGCCACAAAAAGTCAGGGGCATGACACTGAAGCTTTCTTT.